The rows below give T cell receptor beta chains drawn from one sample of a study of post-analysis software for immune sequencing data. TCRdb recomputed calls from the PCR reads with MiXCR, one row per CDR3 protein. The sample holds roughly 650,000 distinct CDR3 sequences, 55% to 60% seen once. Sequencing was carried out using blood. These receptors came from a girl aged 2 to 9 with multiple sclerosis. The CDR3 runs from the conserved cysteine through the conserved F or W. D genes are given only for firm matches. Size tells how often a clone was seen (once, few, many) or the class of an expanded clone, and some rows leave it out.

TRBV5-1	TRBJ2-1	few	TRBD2	CASSLERTSLGNEQFF	TGCGCCAGCAGCTTGGAGCGGACTAGTCTCGGCAATGAGCAGTTCTTC
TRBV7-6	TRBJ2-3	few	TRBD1	CASSQTGRGTQYF	TGTGCCAGCAGCCAGACAGGGCGCGGTACGCAGTATTTT
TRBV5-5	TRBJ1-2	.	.	CASSLLQSNYGYTF	TGTGCCAGCAGCTTGTTACAGAGCAACTATGGCTACACCTTC
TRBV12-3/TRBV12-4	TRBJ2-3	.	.	CASSLYSGSTDTQYF	TGTGCCAGCAGTTTATACAGTGGAAGCACAGATACGCAGTATTTT
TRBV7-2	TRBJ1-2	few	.	CASSLDIWEELTNYGYTF	TGTGCCAGCAGCTTAGATATATGGGAGGAGTTGACTAACTATGGCTACACCTTC
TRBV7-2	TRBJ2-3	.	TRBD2	CASSTPTSGGADTQYF	TGTGCCAGCAGCACCCCGACTAGCGGGGGAGCAGATACGCAGTATTTT
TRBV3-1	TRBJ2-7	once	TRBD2	CASSQAPSGRASYEQYF	TGTGCCAGCAGCCAAGCGCCTAGCGGGAGGGCCTCCTACGAGCAGTACTTC
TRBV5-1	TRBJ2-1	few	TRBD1	CASSSGDRGNEQFF	TGCGCCAGCAGCTCGGGGGACAGGGGAAATGAGCAGTTCTTC
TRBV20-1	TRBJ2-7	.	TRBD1	CSARDWDSSYEQYF	TGCAGTGCTAGAGATTGGGACAGCTCCTACGAGCAGTACTTC
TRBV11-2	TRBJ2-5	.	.	CASSLVRQGAETQYF	TGTGCCAGCAGCTTAGTCCGGCAGGGTGCAGAGACCCAGTACTTC
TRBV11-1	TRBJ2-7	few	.	CASSDRAVVTYEQYF	TGTGCCAGCAGTGATAGGGCGGTCGTCACCTACGAGCAGTACTTC
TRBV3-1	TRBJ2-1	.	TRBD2	CASSPRTSGGYNEQFF	TGTGCCAGCAGCCCCCGGACTAGCGGGGGATACAATGAGCAGTTCTTC
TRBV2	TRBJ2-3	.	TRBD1	CASSEGTGGTQYF	TGTGCCAGCAGTGAAGGGACAGGGGGGACGCAGTATTTT
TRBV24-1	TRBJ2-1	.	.	CATSDLDRDNEQFF	TGTGCCACCAGTGATTTGGACCGAGACAATGAGCAGTTCTTC
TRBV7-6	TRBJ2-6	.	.	CASSLWDVRSGVNVLTF	TGTGCCAGCAGCTTATGGGACGTTCGCTCTGGGGTCAACGTCCTGACTTTC
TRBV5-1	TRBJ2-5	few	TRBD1	CASGTGVIRETQYF	TGCGCCAGCGGGACAGGGGTGATTAGAGAGACCCAGTACTTC
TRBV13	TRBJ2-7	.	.	CASSLRHYEQYF	TGTGCCAGCAGCTTGCGGCACTACGAGCAGTACTTC
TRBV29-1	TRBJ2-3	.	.	CSAGWGFTDTQYF	TGCAGCGCCGGATGGGGGTTCACAGATACGCAGTATTTT
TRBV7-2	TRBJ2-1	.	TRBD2	CASSLAPSGGAWSYNEQFF	TGTGCCAGCAGCTTAGCCCCTAGCGGGGGGGCCTGGTCCTACAATGAGCAGTTCTTC
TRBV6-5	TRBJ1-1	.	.	CASSYSNGLGTEAFF	TGTGCCAGCAGTTACTCGAATGGACTGGGGACTGAAGCTTTCTTT
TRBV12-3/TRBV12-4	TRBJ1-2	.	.	CASSLGGATNYGYTF	TGTGCCAGCAGTTTAGGGGGGGCAACTAACTATGGCTACACCTTC
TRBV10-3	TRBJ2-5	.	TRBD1	CAISGEGQGFQETQYF	TGTGCCATCAGTGGGGAAGGACAGGGATTCCAAGAGACCCAGTACTTC